This T cell receptor (beta chain) was documented in a study of neurological immune-mediated disorders. Germline-derived CDR1 and CDR2 are SQVTM and ANQGSEA. V was trimmed by 4 bases and J by 0 bases, leaving 7 bases between them. The CDR3 has 12 residues. In its sample, this clonotype was seen many times. TCRdb reprocessed the 5' RACE reads with MiXCR, giving one entry per CDR3 protein. In the table there are around 50,000 distinct CDR3 sequences, 15% to 20% of which are singletons. Input material: PBMCs. The J gene is TRBJ2-7, the V gene TRBV29-1; D unresolved. This TCR derives from a man aged 55-75 years in good health. CDR3 nucleotides: TGCAGCGTTGCCAGGAGCTCCTACGAGCAGTACTTC. It codes for CSVARSSYEQYF.